This entry features one T cell receptor beta chain sequence. Its antigen is not known. Clones were read by immunoSEQ multiplex PCR, and TCRdb kept only the in-frame ones, dropping some. The sample consists of 950,000 to 1,300,000 clones, roughly 75% of them appearing once. Germline V CDR1 and CDR2: SGHTS, YDEGEE. With 3 bases removed from V and 0 bases from J, the gap between germline ends came to 6 bases. The CDR3 runs to 14 residues. Caucasian adults living in Nashville, Tennessee, provided all samples. This record comes from a study of shared clonotypes between healthy human individuals. Study-wide findings and caveats: Sampling used blood alone; tissue repertoires probably differ.

Input material: memory CD4+ T cells sorted from blood. Subset indicated: CD45RA-negative fraction. The chain joins TRBV5-8 to TRBJ2-2; D is ambiguous. The TCR originated in a young man in good health. In DNA, the CDR3 is TGTGCCAGCAGCTCCCCTCCGAACACCGGGGAGCTGTTTTTT. It codes for CASSSPPNTGELFF. Full variable domain (rest looked up from reference TRBV5-8 and TRBJ2-2): EAGVTQSPTHLIKTRGQQATLRCSPISGHTSVYWYQQALGLGLQFLLWYDEGEERNRGNFPPRFSGRQFPNYSSELNVNALELEDSALYLCASSSPPNTGELFFGEGSRLTVL.